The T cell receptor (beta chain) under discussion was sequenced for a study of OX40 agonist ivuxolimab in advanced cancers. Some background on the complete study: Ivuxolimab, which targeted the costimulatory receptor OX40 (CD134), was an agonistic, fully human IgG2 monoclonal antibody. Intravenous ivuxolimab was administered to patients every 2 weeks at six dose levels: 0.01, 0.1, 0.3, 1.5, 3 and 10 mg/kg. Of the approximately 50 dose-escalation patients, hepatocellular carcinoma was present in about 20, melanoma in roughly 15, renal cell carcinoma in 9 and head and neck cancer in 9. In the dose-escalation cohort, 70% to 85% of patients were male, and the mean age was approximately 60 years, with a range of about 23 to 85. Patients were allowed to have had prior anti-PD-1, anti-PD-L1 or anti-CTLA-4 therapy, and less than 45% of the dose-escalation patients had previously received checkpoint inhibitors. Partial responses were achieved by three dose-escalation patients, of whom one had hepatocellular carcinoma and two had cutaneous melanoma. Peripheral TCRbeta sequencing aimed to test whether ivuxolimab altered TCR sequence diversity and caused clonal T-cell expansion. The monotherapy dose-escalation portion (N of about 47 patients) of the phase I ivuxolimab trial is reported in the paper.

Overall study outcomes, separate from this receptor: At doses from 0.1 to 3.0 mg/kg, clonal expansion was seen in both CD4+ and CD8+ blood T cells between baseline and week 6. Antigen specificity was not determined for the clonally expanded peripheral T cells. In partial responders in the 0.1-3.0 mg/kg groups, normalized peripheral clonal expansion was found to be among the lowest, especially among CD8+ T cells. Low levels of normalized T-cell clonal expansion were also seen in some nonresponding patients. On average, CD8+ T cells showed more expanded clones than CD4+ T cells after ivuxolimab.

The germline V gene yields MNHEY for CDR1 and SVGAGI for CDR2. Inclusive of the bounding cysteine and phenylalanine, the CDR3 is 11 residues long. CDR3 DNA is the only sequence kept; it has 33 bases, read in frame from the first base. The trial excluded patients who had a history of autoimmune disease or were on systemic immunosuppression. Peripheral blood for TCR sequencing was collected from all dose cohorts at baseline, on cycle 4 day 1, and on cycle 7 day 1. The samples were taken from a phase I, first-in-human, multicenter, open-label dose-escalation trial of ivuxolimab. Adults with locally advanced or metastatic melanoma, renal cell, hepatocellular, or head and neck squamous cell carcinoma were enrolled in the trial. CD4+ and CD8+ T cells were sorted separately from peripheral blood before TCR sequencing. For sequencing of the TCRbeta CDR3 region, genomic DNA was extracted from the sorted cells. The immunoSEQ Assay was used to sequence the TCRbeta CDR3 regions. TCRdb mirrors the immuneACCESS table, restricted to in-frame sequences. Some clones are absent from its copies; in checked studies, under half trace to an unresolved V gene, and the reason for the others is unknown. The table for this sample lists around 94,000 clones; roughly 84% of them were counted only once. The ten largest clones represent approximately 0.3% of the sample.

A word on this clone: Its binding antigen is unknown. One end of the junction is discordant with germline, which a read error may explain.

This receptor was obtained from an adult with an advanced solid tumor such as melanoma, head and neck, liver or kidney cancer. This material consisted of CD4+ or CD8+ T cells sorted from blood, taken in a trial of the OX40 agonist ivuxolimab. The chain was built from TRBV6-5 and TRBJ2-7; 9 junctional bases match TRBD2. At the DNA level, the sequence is TGTGCCAGCAGATCCGGGACTAGCAATGAGTTC. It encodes CASRSGTSNEF.